The clone carrying this T cell receptor beta chain was seen ten or more times. The CDR3 covers 15 residues. V was clipped by 4 bases and J by 0 bases, with 10 bases between them. CDR1 is WSHSY, CDR2 SAAADI, per germline. The authors' processing: Amplified reference gene primers provided the basis for estimating nucleated cell counts. The assay was immunoSEQ multiplex PCR, and TCRdb's table has in-frame clones only and misses some. The V and J calls and the clone size are those of that table, but D and trimming were determined from the DNA. In the table there are just over 150,000 clones, around 82% of which are singletons. These data belong to a study of blood T cell repertoires in COVID-19. Overall study: COVID-19 samples, acute and convalescent, were from the United States, Italy and Spain. Sources were T cells, B-cell-depleted T cells, or PBMCs; the material itself was cDNA or gDNA.

Seattle patients were enrolled during active infection and followed longitudinally. The sequenced material came from peripheral blood. The receptor was derived from a woman aged 40 to 55 with COVID-19, enrolled during active disease. The rearrangement uses TRBV10-2 and TRBJ1-5; the D is unclear. The chain's CDR3 is CASSVDTNSNQPQHF. The CDR3 DNA reads TGCGCCAGCAGTGTAGACACCAATAGCAATCAGCCCCAGCATTTT.